Described below is a single TCR beta chain sequence and its context. CDR3 length: 16 amino acids. The trim removed 3 bases at V and 5 bases at J, leaving 9 bases unmatched. The germline gives CDR1 SGDLS, CDR2 YYNGEE. Sequenced by immunoSEQ multiplex PCR; TCRdb stores in-frame clones only, minus some. The sample includes roughly 340,000 clones, roughly 86% of them seen just once. The sample belongs to a study of blood T cell repertoires in COVID-19. The rearrangement joins TRBV9 to TRBJ1-1; 11 nucleotides line up with TRBD1. Sequenced input: PBMCs or T cells enriched from blood (not recorded which). The clonotype comes from a middle-aged man in a cohort exposed to, infected with or recovered from COVID-19 (not recorded which). This chain's CDR3 is CASSGVDRGLGTEAFF. CDR3 DNA sequence: TGTGCCAGCAGCGGGGTGGACAGGGGGCTGGGGACTGAAGCTTTCTTT.